This entry lists 14 T cell receptor beta chains sequenced from one sample in a study of blood T cell repertoires in COVID-19. Measured with immunoSEQ multiplex PCR; TCRdb has only the in-frame clones, and not every one. The sample records over 150,000 clones, roughly 88% being singletons. What was sequenced was peripheral blood. The receptors originated from a middle-aged man with COVID-19, enrolled during active disease.

The J gene is TRBJ2-7, the V gene TRBV28; 10 bases line up with TRBD2. Germline assignment: CDR1 MDHEN and CDR2 SYDVKM. J lost 2 bases, V lost 6 bases, and 4 bases had no gene match. This CDR3 is built from 14 residues. This chain's CDR3 is CASSSSGGAYEQYF. Here the CDR3 DNA reads TGTGCCAGCAGCTCAAGCGGGGGGGCCTACGAGCAGTACTTC. Full variable domain (remainder filled in from reference TRBV28 and TRBJ2-7): DVKVTQSSRYLVKRTGEKVFLECVQDMDHENMFWYRQDPGLGLRLIYFSYDVKMKEKGDIPEGYSVSREKKERFSLILESASTNQTSMYLCASSSSGGAYEQYFGPGTRLTVT.

J is TRBJ1-5 and V is TRBV6-5; 10 bases are a match to TRBD1. This CDR3 comprises 13 residues. The junction had 2 bases not matched to a gene; V was cut back by 6 bases and J by 6 bases. CDR1 MNHEY and CDR2 SVGAGI come from the germline V gene. The CDR3 loop reads CASRGTGVQPQHF. DNA for the CDR3: TGTGCCAGCAGAGGGACAGGGGTTCAGCCCCAGCATTTT.

The chain is built from TRBV2 and TRBJ2-1; D remains unclear. The V end was cut by 3 bases, the J end by 0 bases, with 9 bases between. Looked up from germline, CDR1 is SNHLY and CDR2 is FYNNEI. This CDR3 contains 15 residues. CDR3 sequence: CASSDGRSSYNEQFF. The CDR3 nucleotides read TGTGCCAGCAGTGATGGCAGAAGCTCCTACAATGAGCAGTTCTTC.

The chain has TRBV6-5 and TRBJ1-1; TRBD1 might be the D (6 bases). This CDR3 comprises 13 residues. V was cut by 7 bases and J by 8 bases, with 17 bases left in between. Per germline, CDR1 MNHEY and CDR2 SVGAGI. Written as DNA, the CDR3 is TGTGCCAGCACCGACTGGGGGGGCGCCGAAGCTTTCTTT. This translates into CASTDWGGAEAFF.

This clone has just one count. V is TRBV27 and J is TRBJ2-3, with D possibly being TRBD2 (5 bases). CDR1 MNHEY and CDR2 SMNVEV come from the germline V gene (reference sequence). This CDR3 region has 15 residues. Deletions cut 1 base from V and 1 base from J, with 9 bases between. Here the CDR3 reads CASSLLGDRTDTQYF. CDR3 coding DNA: TGTGCCAGCAGTTTATTGGGAGACCGCACAGATACGCAGTATTTT.

V gene TRBV2 combines with J gene TRBJ1-4; D gene ambiguous. Germline CDR1 and CDR2: SNHLY and FYNNEI. The CDR3 runs 14 residues. Deletions cut 8 bases from V and 3 bases from J, with 13 bases between. CDR3 protein: CASANLTPNEKLFF. In nucleotides, the CDR3 is TGTGCCAGCGCGAATTTAACCCCTAATGAAAAACTGTTTTTT.

In this sample, this clone turned up a few times. The chain recombines TRBV7-9 with TRBJ1-5; 10 positions agree with TRBD1. This CDR3 has 14 residues. Germline V gives CDR1 SEHNR, CDR2 FQNEAQ (reference sequence). V was pared by 4 bases and J by 5 bases, with 2 bases of the junction left unmatched. CDR3 amino acids: CASSSDRGDQPQHF. As DNA, the CDR3 is TGTGCCAGCAGCTCGGACAGGGGGGATCAGCCCCAGCATTTT.

The chain combines TRBV6-5 with TRBJ1-5; perhaps TRBD1 as D (6 bases). The CDR3 totals 14 residues. Per germline, CDR1 MNHEY and CDR2 SVGAGI. V was pared by 9 bases and J by 3 bases, with 15 bases between. CDR3 protein: CASQGTHINQPQHF. The CDR3 bases are TGTGCCAGTCAGGGGACCCATATCAATCAGCCCCAGCATTTT.

The rearrangement uses TRBV28 and TRBJ1-4; no firm D call. CDR1 is MDHEN, CDR2 SYDVKM, per germline. Deletions cut 9 bases from V and 2 bases from J, with 19 bases between. The CDR3 is made up of 16 amino acids. CDR3 protein: CASRGSLGSTNEKLFF. In DNA form, the CDR3 reads TGTGCCAGTAGAGGGTCCCTCGGGTCCACTAATGAAAAACTGTTTTTT.

This clone has a handful of counts. This rearrangement joins TRBV28 to TRBJ2-5, with 11 bases aligning to TRBD2. V trimming: 6 bases; J trimming: 3 bases; junction bases outside the gene matches: 9. The CDR3 loop spans 16 amino acids. The V gene's germline CDR1 is MDHEN and CDR2 SYDVKM. CDR3 sequence reads: CASSPRGSGGEETQYF. The CDR3 bases are TGTGCCAGCAGCCCCCGGGGTAGCGGGGGGGAAGAGACCCAGTACTTC.

The rearrangement links TRBV5-8 to TRBJ1-5, with D unresolved. This CDR3 comprises 16 residues. CDR1 is SGHTS and CDR2 is YDEGEE in the germline V gene. V was pared by 0 bases and J by 3 bases, with 13 bases between. The CDR3 sequence: CASSLGRHSINQPQHF. CDR3 in DNA: TGTGCCAGCAGCTTGGGGCGGCACTCCATCAATCAGCCCCAGCATTTT.

V and J are TRBV2 and TRBJ2-3; D gene unclear. CDR3 length equals 14 residues. Trimming cost V 3 bases and J 3 bases, with 10 bases left between them. The V gene's germline CDR1 is SNHLY and CDR2 FYNNEI. This chain's CDR3 is CASSEATGTDTQYF. CDR3 DNA sequence: TGTGCCAGCAGTGAGGCGACTGGAACAGATACGCAGTATTTT. The variable domain in full, with the rest retrieved from reference TRBV2 and TRBJ2-3, is EPEVTQTPSHQVTQMGQEVILRCVPISNHLYFYWYRQILGQKVEFLVSFYNNEISEKSEIFDDQFSVERPDGSNFTLKIRSTKLEDSAMYFCASSEATGTDTQYFGPGTRLTVL.

The chain is built from TRBV5-1 and TRBJ1-1; no clear D gene. Germline V gene lookup returns CDR1 SGHRS and CDR2 YFSETQ. The CDR3 is made up of 14 amino acids. V was cut by 1 base and J by 0 bases, with 7 bases left in between. CDR3 sequence: CASSLSDMNTEAFF. In DNA, the CDR3 is TGCGCCAGCAGCTTGTCAGACATGAACACTGAAGCTTTCTTT.

At least ten counts were recorded for this clone. Other DNA sequences in this specimen translate into the identical CDR3. This chain uses TRBV19 with TRBJ2-3, with 9 positions matching TRBD1. J gave up 3 bases and V 6 bases, and 7 bases lay outside the gene matches. CDR1 LNHDA and CDR2 SQIVND come from the germline V gene (reference sequence). The CDR3 covers 15 residues. In nucleotides, the CDR3 is TGTGCCAGTAGACGTACAGGGGGCGGGACAGATACGCAGTATTTT. Amino acid sequence: CASRRTGGGTDTQYF.